A selection of T cell receptor beta chains follows, all from one sample in a study of CXCR3-negative and CXCR3-positive naive CD8 T cells. After re-calling the 5' RACE reads, TCRdb lists one entry per CDR3 protein, DNA absent. The sample has approximately 74,000 distinct CDR3 sequences; the top ten hold approximately 1.4%. The specimen was naive CXCR3- CD8+ T cells from blood. The receptors stem from a human donor in good health. Some clones in this sample may be carry-over from other donors' samples. The CDR3 runs from the conserved cysteine through the conserved F or W.

TRBV4-2,TRBJ2-5,CASSQGGPEVGTQYF
TRBV12-3/TRBV12-4,TRBJ2-1,CASRDGTAYNEQFF
TRBV7-6,TRBJ2-6,CASSFTGGPGANVLTF
TRBV12-3/TRBV12-4,TRBJ2-1,CASNTGRGHGNEQFF
TRBV4-1,TRBJ2-2,CASSQSLSGSTGELFF
TRBV21-1,TRBJ2-1,CASSTSVTPSRPYNEQFF
TRBV6-5,TRBJ2-2,CASSGGMVPGELFF
TRBV28,TRBJ2-3,CASSGNRVLVDTQYF
TRBV4-3,TRBJ2-7,CASSQDKAPGGTGEQYF
TRBV27,TRBJ2-3,CASSSGLSTDTQYF
TRBV12-3/TRBV12-4,TRBJ2-5,CASSYERWAEETQYF
TRBV5-5,TRBJ2-7,CASSYGQTNSYEQYF
TRBV7-6,TRBJ2-7,CASSLGPDYEQYF
TRBV28,TRBJ2-1,CASIPASGGNNEQFF
TRBV7-9,TRBJ2-7,CASSLGEEQYF
TRBV30,TRBJ2-1,CAWSDSQFYNEQFF
TRBV4-1,TRBJ2-7,CASSESATYEQYF
TRBV9,TRBJ2-1,CASSVNGNEQFF
TRBV29-1,TRBJ2-3,CSVSDREDTQYF
TRBV6-1,TRBJ2-7,CASSSTLTYEQYF
TRBV11-3,TRBJ2-7,CASSSSGQDHLGQYF
TRBV29-1,TRBJ2-3,CSADTGYSTDTQYF
TRBV29-1,TRBJ2-6,CSVSGFSGANVLTF
TRBV2,TRBJ2-5,CANLAGETQYF
TRBV5-1,TRBJ1-1,CASSLVPEGTEAFF
TRBV19,TRBJ2-1,CASSTIPAGHEQFF
TRBV29-1,TRBJ2-1,CSVLFRGQWMGEFF
TRBV12-5,TRBJ2-3,CASEGLAGGPDTQYF
TRBV7-6,TRBJ2-7,CASSSTDSTYEQYF
TRBV5-6,TRBJ2-7,CASSWMAGSYEQYF
TRBV29-1,TRBJ1-1,CSVPRGTEAFF
TRBV13,TRBJ2-7,CASSSHRGSYEQYF
TRBV27,TRBJ2-1,CASSRRANEQFF
TRBV29-1,TRBJ2-6,CSVDDSRSGANVLTF
TRBV4-1,TRBJ2-1,CASSQAFAQVPSSYNEQFF